The 16 T cell receptor beta chains below all came from one sample that was sequenced in a study of control samples from healthy donors and cancer patients. Repertoires were generated with immunoSEQ multiplex PCR, while TCRdb's copy carries only in-frame clones and drops some. The profile shows approximately 79,000 clones, about 88% of them singletons. The sequenced sample consisted of blood. These receptors were obtained from a man between 50 and 59 years old in good health.

The chain combines TRBV4-2 with TRBJ2-3, with D perhaps TRBD1 (6 bases). Germline loops: CDR1 LGHNA, CDR2 YNFKEQ. Trimming removed 0 bases from V and 3 bases from J, with 10 bases in between. The CDR3 sequence is 15 residues long. The CDR3 loop reads CASSQELQGTDTQYF. The CDR3 coding sequence is TGTGCCAGCAGCCAAGAGCTCCAGGGGACAGATACGCAGTATTTT.

V is TRBV6-5 and J is TRBJ2-7, with unresolved D. Trimming cost V 5 bases and J 2 bases, with 10 bases left between them. The germline gives CDR1 MNHEY, CDR2 SVGAGI. The CDR3 consists of 13 residues. The CDR3, as DNA: TGTGCCAGCAGTATCAATGCCCCCTACGAGCAGTACTTC. Translation gives CASSINAPYEQYF.

The chain employs TRBV5-1 and TRBJ1-4; 7 bases map to TRBD1. This CDR3 contains 14 residues. V lost 4 bases and J lost 9; bases outside the gene matches: 9. Germline V gene lookup returns CDR1 SGHRS and CDR2 YFSETQ. CDR3 nucleotides: TGCGCCAGCAGCCAGGAGGGACAGAACCAAAAACTGTTTTTT. It encodes CASSQEGQNQKLFF.

The chain couples TRBV9 to TRBJ1-3; 8 positions agree with TRBD1. The CDR3 spans 15 residues. The ends lost 0 bases at V and 8 bases at J; junction bases unmatched: 7. Germline values: CDR1 SGDLS, CDR2 YYNGEE. The CDR3 here is CASSVGPGGLDTIYF. CDR3 DNA sequence: TGTGCCAGCAGCGTAGGTCCAGGGGGCTTAGACACCATATATTTT. The complete variable domain, with remaining parts taken from reference TRBV9 and TRBJ1-3, reads DSGVTQTPKHLITATGQRVTLRCSPRSGDLSVYWYQQSLDQGLQFLIQYYNGEERAKGNILERFSAQQFPDLHSELNLSSLELGDSALYFCASSVGPGGLDTIYFGEGSWLTVV.

V usage is TRBV6-6 and J usage is TRBJ1-1, with unresolved D. The CDR3 spans 12 residues. CDR1 MNHNY and CDR2 SVGAGI come from the germline V gene (reference sequence). Deletions cut 5 bases from V and 1 base from J, with 5 bases between. In nucleotides, the CDR3 is TGTGCCAGCAGTCGACAGAACACTGAAGCTTTCTTT. Translating it yields CASSRQNTEAFF.

V usage is TRBV27 and J usage is TRBJ2-3; possible D gene TRBD1, 6 bases. V lost 4 bases, J lost 5 bases, and 13 bases lay in between. Germline CDR1 reads MNHEY; CDR2 reads SMNVEV (reference sequence). CDR3 length equals 14 residues. The CDR3 sequence is CASSYTGLGDTQYF. The CDR3 DNA reads as TGTGCCAGCAGTTACACAGGGTTGGGAGATACGCAGTATTTT.

The chain couples TRBV14 to TRBJ2-1; D possibly corresponds to TRBD1 (6 bases). This CDR3 is 17 amino acids long. V lost 0 bases, J lost 4 bases, and 16 bases lay in between. Germline V CDR1 and CDR2: SGHDN, FVKESK. The CDR3 region is CASSQEFWTDLYNEQFF. In nucleotides, the CDR3 is TGTGCCAGCAGCCAAGAATTTTGGACAGATTTATACAATGAGCAGTTCTTC. Drawing the rest from reference TRBV14 and TRBJ2-1, the complete variable domain is EAGVTQFPSHSVIEKGQTVTLRCDPISGHDNLYWYRRVMGKEIKFLLHFVKESKQDESGMPNNRFLAERTGGTYSTLKVQPAELEDSGVYFCASSQEFWTDLYNEQFFGPGTRLTVL.

The chain is built from TRBV9 and TRBJ2-1; 8 positions agree with TRBD2. The CDR3 contains 17 residues. Germline values: CDR1 SGDLS, CDR2 YYNGEE. The V gene end was trimmed by 4 bases and the J gene end by 4 bases; junction bases not matched to a gene: 13. In DNA form, the CDR3 reads TGTGCCAGCAGCATAGAGGCAGGGACTAGGGGGTACAATGAGCAGTTCTTC. Amino acid sequence: CASSIEAGTRGYNEQFF.

This clone was recorded only once. This chain links TRBV6-5 with TRBJ1-3; 10 bases are shared with TRBD1. The V gene's germline CDR1 is MNHEY and CDR2 SVGAGI. The J segment lost 2 bases and the V segment lost 7 bases, leaving 5 bases of the junction unmatched. This CDR3 contains 15 residues. The CDR3 sequence is CASNKDRGAGNTIYF. DNA for the CDR3: TGTGCCAGCAACAAGGACAGGGGGGCTGGAAACACCATATATTTT.

The chain has TRBV7-3 and TRBJ1-6; D remains ambiguous. The CDR3 consists of 13 residues. V was trimmed by 1 base and J by 10 bases, leaving 8 bases between them. The germline gives CDR1 SGHTA, CDR2 FQGTGA. DNA for the CDR3: TGTGCCAGCAGCTTAATACCGGAATCACCCCTCCACTTT. Amino acid sequence: CASSLIPESPLHF.

The CDR3 DNA sequence: TGTGCCAGCAGCCTCTTAGCGGGGGGGACCACCGGGGAGCTGTTTTTT. This sequence encodes CASSLLAGGTTGELFF. This sequence joins TRBV14 and TRBJ2-2, with 11 bases identical to TRBD2. This CDR3 is 16 amino acids long. The ends lost 4 bases at V and 4 bases at J; junction bases unmatched: 5. Germline V gene lookup returns CDR1 SGHDN and CDR2 FVKESK.

The chain has TRBV7-2 and TRBJ2-5; D may correspond to TRBD1 or TRBD2 (5 bases each). Germline values: CDR1 SGHTA, CDR2 FQGNSA. There are 15 residues in the CDR3. V was shortened by 6 bases and J by 1 base, with 15 bases between the two germline ends. In DNA form, the CDR3 reads TGTGCCAGCAGACCCCCCGGGGCGGGCCAAGAGACCCAGTACTTC. Translation: CASRPPGAGQETQYF.

J is TRBJ2-3 and V is TRBV6-1; D possibly corresponds to TRBD2 (6 bases). The V end lost 3 bases, the J end lost 2 bases, and 12 bases lay between the germline ends. Germline V lookup: CDR1 MNHNS, CDR2 SASEGT. The CDR3 covers 15 residues. The CDR3 spells CASSEGGAFTDTQYF. The CDR3 DNA follows: TGTGCCAGCAGTGAGGGGGGAGCATTCACAGATACGCAGTATTTT.

The chain joins TRBV30 to TRBJ1-3, with D maybe TRBD1 (6 bases). Trimming shortened V by 4 bases and J by 7 bases, and 11 bases separated the two germline ends. The CDR3 length is 12 residues. CDR1 GTSNPN and CDR2 SVGIG come from the germline V gene (reference sequence). The CDR3 region is CAWTGVGNTIYF. The CDR3 DNA reads as TGTGCCTGGACAGGGGTTGGGAACACCATATATTTT. Complete variable domain (other parts from reference TRBV30 and TRBJ1-3): SQTIHQWPATLVQPVGSPLSLECTVEGTSNPNLYWYRQAAGRGLQLLFYSVGIGQISSEVPQNLSASRPQDRQFILSSKKLLLSDSGFYLCAWTGVGNTIYFGEGSWLTVV.

Turning to this clone: Other nucleotide sequences in the sample specify the same CDR3. V and J are TRBV6-2 or TRBV6-3 and TRBJ1-1; possibly TRBD1 for D (6 bases). CDR1 and CDR2 (germline): MNHEY, SVGEGT. V was cut by 5 bases and J by 1 base, with 11 bases left in between. The CDR3 runs 14 residues. CDR3 nucleotide sequence: TGTGCCAGCAGTCCCGACAGGAGGAACACTGAAGCTTTCTTT. It codes for CASSPDRRNTEAFF.

The V and J genes are TRBV7-2 and TRBJ1-3, with unresolved D. CDR1 SGHTA and CDR2 FQGNSA come from the germline V gene. V lost 5 bases to trimming and J lost 3 bases, with 11 bases between them. The CDR3 contains 14 residues. CDR3 nucleotides: TGTGCCAGCAGCACCAACCGGGGTGGAAACACCATATATTTT. Translation gives CASSTNRGGNTIYF.